These 18 T cell receptor beta chains originate from one sample sequenced in a study of cytomegalovirus exposure and HLA in healthy donors. PCR primers comprised 60 Vbeta and 13 Jbeta primers. Sequencing was performed with immunoSEQ multiplex PCR; in TCRdb, only in-frame clones are kept and a portion is missing. The table includes just over 150,000 clones, about 85% detected once. The sample taken for sequencing was PBMCs. The origin of the receptors is a young man in good health and CMV-seronegative.

The chain employs TRBV7-2 and TRBJ2-1, with 7 bases aligning to TRBD2. CDR1 and CDR2 (germline): SGHTA, FQGNSA. With V trimmed by 5 bases and J by 0 bases, 10 bases remained unmatched. This CDR3 region has 17 residues. CDR3 in DNA: TGTGCCAGCAGCCCCCGGGAGGCCAGGAGCTCCTACAATGAGCAGTTCTTC. Encoded protein: CASSPREARSSYNEQFF. Full variable domain (outside the CDR3, taken from reference TRBV7-2 and TRBJ2-1): GAGVSQSPSNKVTEKGKDVELRCDPISGHTALYWYRQSLGQGLEFLIYFQGNSAPDKSGLPSDRFSAERTGGSVSTLTIQRTQQEDSAVYLCASSPREARSSYNEQFFGPGTRLTVL.

A few counts support this clone. This sequence joins TRBV18 and TRBJ1-1; D not resolved. CDR1 is KGHSH, CDR2 LQKENI, per germline. The CDR3 runs 14 residues. Deletions cut 3 bases from V and 1 base from J, with 9 bases between. The CDR3 loop is CASSPLQQNTEAFF. The CDR3 DNA reads TGTGCCAGCTCACCGTTACAGCAGAACACTGAAGCTTTCTTT.

In this sample, this clone turned up once. The chain's CDR3 is CASSSSGRGPITDTQYF. The CDR3 nucleotides read TGTGCCAGCAGTTCCAGCGGGCGGGGGCCTATCACAGATACGCAGTATTTT. This chain joins TRBV28 and TRBJ2-3, with a possible D match to TRBD2 (7 bases). Per germline, CDR1 MDHEN and CDR2 SYDVKM. The CDR3 spans 17 residues. The V and J ends lost 4 bases and 2 bases respectively, with 19 bases between them.

This clone was seen just once. This sequence joins TRBV7-3 and TRBJ2-3; 8 bases fit TRBD2. The CDR3 length is 16 residues. CDR1 is SGHTA and CDR2 is FQGTGA in the germline V gene. Trimming removed 4 bases from V and 3 bases from J; junction bases left unmatched: 9. The CDR3 coding sequence is TGTGCCAGCAGCTCGACTAGCGCCGGCGGAACAGATACGCAGTATTTT. It translates to CASSSTSAGGTDTQYF.

V gene TRBV6-1 combines with J gene TRBJ2-7; tentative D call: TRBD1 (5 bases). The CDR3 has 17 amino acids. CDR1 MNHNS and CDR2 SASEGT come from the germline V gene. Trimming removed 2 bases from V and 2 bases from J, with 19 bases in between. CDR3 sequence (DNA): TGTGCCAGCAGTGAAATGACAGCAAGGGTACCTCCCTACGAGCAGTACTTC. This codes for CASSEMTARVPPYEQYF.

There are a few counts of this clone. V and J are TRBV7-9 and TRBJ2-1; 9 bases agree with TRBD2. After removal of 7 bases from V and 6 bases from J, the junction contained 7 bases not matched to a gene. The CDR3 extends over 14 amino acids. Germline V lookup: CDR1 SEHNR, CDR2 FQNEAQ (reference sequence). CDR3 sequence reads: CASTAGLAFNEQFF. CDR3 nucleotides: TGTGCCAGCACCGCGGGACTAGCCTTCAATGAGCAGTTCTTC. The full variable domain, rest sourced from reference TRBV7-9 and TRBJ2-1, is DTGVSQNPRHKITKRGQNVTFRCDPISEHNRLYWYRQTLGQGPEFLTYFQNEAQLEKSRLLSDRFSAERPKGSFSTLEIQRTEQGDSAMYLCASTAGLAFNEQFFGPGTRLTVL.

The chain has TRBV29-1 and TRBJ2-1; the match to TRBD2 covers 7 bases. From germline, CDR1 is SQVTM and CDR2 ANQGSEA. CDR3 length: 13 residues. The V and J ends lost 4 bases and 4 bases, in that order; junction bases with no gene match: 4. The chain's CDR3 is CSVGSGDYNEQFF. The CDR3 coding sequence is TGCAGCGTTGGCAGCGGGGATTACAATGAGCAGTTCTTC.

This chain joins TRBV2 and TRBJ1-1; TRBD1 agrees at 8 bases. Trimming cost V 6 bases and J 7 bases; bases outside gene matches: 13. The CDR3 contains 15 residues. Germline loops: CDR1 SNHLY, CDR2 FYNNEI. CDR3 in amino acids: CASSQDRGGGFEAFF. CDR3 coding DNA: TGTGCCAGCAGCCAAGACAGGGGCGGGGGCTTTGAAGCTTTCTTT.

J is TRBJ2-2 and V is TRBV18, with 8 bases matching TRBD2. The germline V gene has CDR1 KGHSH and CDR2 LQKENI. The trim removed 2 bases at V and 7 bases at J, leaving 9 bases unmatched. The CDR3 is 16 amino acids. DNA for the CDR3: TGTGCCAGCTCACCAGTGAGCGGGAGTGGCAGCGGGGAGCTGTTTTTT. Residues: CASSPVSGSGSGELFF.

DNA of the CDR3: TGTGCCACCAGCAGGGACAGGGGAGATCAGCCCCAGCATTTT. Translating gives CATSRDRGDQPQHF. This chain uses TRBV15 with TRBJ1-5, with TRBD1 matching over 9 bases. This CDR3 is 14 amino acids long. CDR1 and CDR2 (germline): LNHNV, YYDKDF (reference sequence). With 3 bases clipped from V and 5 bases from J, the junction kept 2 bases outside the gene matches.

The chain joins TRBV10-3 to TRBJ2-7, with 10 nucleotides matching TRBD2. Germline-derived CDR1 and CDR2 are ENHRY and SYGVKD. The CDR3 totals 13 residues. Unmatched junction bases numbered 6, after V lost 10 bases and J lost 3 bases. The CDR3 loop is CATRTSGNYEQYF. The CDR3 DNA is TGTGCCACCCGGACTAGCGGTAACTACGAGCAGTACTTC.

The genes are TRBV6-4 and TRBJ2-3; a possible D gene is TRBD1 (5 bases). CDR1 and CDR2 from the germline V gene are MRHNA and SNTAGT. CDR3 length equals 14 residues. The V and J ends lost 5 bases and 7 bases respectively, with 16 bases between them. The CDR3 bases are TGTGCCAGCAGTATAGACAGAGGACAATATACGCAGTATTTT. Its protein product is CASSIDRGQYTQYF.

The chain couples TRBV5-4 to TRBJ2-5, with D maybe TRBD2 (5 bases). Germline V lookup: CDR1 SGHNT, CDR2 YYREEE (reference sequence). The CDR3 is 15 amino acids. V was cut by 0 bases and J by 0 bases, with 9 bases left in between. The CDR3 loop reads CASSLEAEYQETQYF. The CDR3 DNA follows: TGTGCCAGCAGCTTGGAAGCGGAGTACCAAGAGACCCAGTACTTC.

The chain employs TRBV28 and TRBJ1-2; possible D gene TRBD1, 5 bases. Germline values: CDR1 MDHEN, CDR2 SYDVKM. Trimming took off 9 bases at V and 2 bases at J, with 10 bases between the two ends. This CDR3 is built from 12 residues. DNA of the CDR3: TGTGCCAGTACAACAGGCAACTATGGCTACACCTTC. The encoded protein is CASTTGNYGYTF.

The V call is TRBV9, the J call TRBJ1-4; 7 bases match TRBD1. The V gene's germline CDR1 is SGDLS and CDR2 YYNGEE. The CDR3 totals 16 residues. The V and J ends lost 4 bases and 4 bases, in that order; junction bases with no gene match: 10. The CDR3 is CASSPSRQGYNEKLFF. In DNA form, the CDR3 reads TGTGCCAGCAGCCCGAGCCGACAGGGATATAATGAAAAACTGTTTTTT.

Points on this clone: One end of the junction is discordant with germline, which a read error may explain. The V call is TRBV7-9, the J call TRBJ2-1, with 9 bases lining up with TRBD2. The CDR3 is 18 amino acids. Germline V gene data show CDR1 as SEHNR and CDR2 as FQNEAQ (reference sequence). The chain's CDR3 is CSSSVSSGILGSYNEQFF. The DNA of the CDR3 is TGTTCCAGCAGCGTTTCTAGCGGGATCCTTGGCTCCTACAATGAGCAGTTCTTC.

The chain carries TRBV7-2 and TRBJ2-5; 15 bases are shared with TRBD2. The germline V gene has CDR1 SGHTA and CDR2 FQGNSA. The CDR3 loop spans 16 amino acids. V trimming: 8 bases; J trimming: 4 bases; junction bases outside the gene matches: 8. CDR3 amino acids: CASARTSGGAGETQYF. The CDR3 nucleotides are TGTGCCAGCGCTAGGACTAGCGGGGGGGCCGGAGAGACCCAGTACTTC.

The CDR3: CASSTRPGLAGVEQFF. For the CDR3, the DNA is TGTGCCAGTAGTACTAGACCGGGACTAGCGGGAGTTGAGCAGTTCTTC. The chain combines TRBV19 with TRBJ2-1; 14 bases align to TRBD2. The germline gives CDR1 LNHDA, CDR2 SQIVND (reference sequence). This CDR3 is 16 amino acids long. V was clipped by 4 bases and J by 9 bases; unmatched bases: 8.